The next 3 T cell receptor beta chains were all read from a single sample in a study of T cell responses to AZD1222 COVID-19 vaccine. Profiling relied on immunoSEQ multiplex PCR, and the TCRdb table lists in-frame clones only, not all of them. Among more than 150,000 clones listed, approximately 90% were seen once. The sequencing here drew on peripheral blood, taken on day 0 of AZD1222 vaccination. These receptors originate from an adult in good health.

The sample holds one count of this clone. The rearrangement links TRBV19 to TRBJ1-3; D gene uncertain. From germline, CDR1 is LNHDA and CDR2 SQIVND (reference sequence). Deletions cut 4 bases from V and 8 bases from J, with 12 bases between. This CDR3 contains 13 residues. The CDR3 is CASSSPSDYTIYF. The CDR3 DNA follows: TGTGCCAGTAGTAGCCCCTCGGATTACACCATATATTTT.

This chain connects TRBV30 to TRBJ2-1, with D unclear. The V end was cut by 4 bases, the J end by 8 bases, with 9 bases between. Germline loops: CDR1 GTSNPN, CDR2 SVGIG (reference sequence). This CDR3 is built from 11 residues. The CDR3 reads CAWTFRDEQFF. CDR3 DNA: TGTGCCTGGACTTTTCGAGATGAGCAGTTCTTC.

The chain joins TRBV6-1 to TRBJ1-5, with TRBD1 as a possible D gene (5 bases). V was trimmed by 0 bases and J by 6 bases, leaving 12 bases between them. CDR3 length equals 15 residues. Germline V CDR1 and CDR2: MNHNS, SASEGT. The chain's CDR3 is CASSEAGGARQPQHF. DNA of the CDR3: TGTGCCAGCAGTGAAGCTGGAGGGGCCCGTCAGCCCCAGCATTTT.